Below are 22 T cell receptor beta chains sequenced from a single sample in a study of patients and donors after allogeneic stem cell transplantation. TCRdb recomputed calls from the RT-PCR reads with MiXCR, one row per CDR3 protein. The sample has hundreds of thousands of distinct CDR3 sequences, roughly an eighth seen once; the top ten hold 11%. Sequenced material: blood, either unsorted or a sorted T cell fraction (not recorded which). Receptors originate from a human donor who was either an allogeneic HSCT recipient or a stem cell or donor lymphocyte infusion donor (not recorded which). It is not recorded whose cells these are; they may come from a transplant donor.

J is TRBJ2-3 and V is TRBV20-1, with 10 bases that match TRBD2. Germline lookup yields CDR1 DFQATT and CDR2 SNEGSKA (reference sequence). V lost 5 bases, J lost 0 bases, and 8 bases stayed unmatched. The CDR3 totals 16 residues. In DNA form, the CDR3 reads TGCAGTGCTCATAGCGGGAGGAGGACTAGCACAGATACGCAGTATTTT. The encoded protein is CSAHSGRRTSTDTQYF.

This clonotype was seen at least ten times. The CDR3 sequence: CASSFLRGSAEAFF. DNA of the CDR3: TGTGCCAGCAGTTTCCTACGGGGGAGCGCTGAAGCTTTCTTT. This chain joins TRBV12-3 or TRBV12-4 and TRBJ1-1; tentative D call: TRBD1 (5 bases). The CDR3 covers 14 residues. V dropped 3 bases and J dropped 6 bases, with 14 bases sitting between them.

CDR3 in amino acids: CASSTTPLTSAATSTDTQYF. CDR3 nucleotide sequence: TGTGCCAGTAGTACCACGCCGCTGACTAGCGCGGCGACTAGCACAGATACGCAGTATTTT. V gene TRBV19 combines with J gene TRBJ2-3; 8 bases fit TRBD2. With 4 bases clipped from V and 0 bases from J, the junction kept 18 bases outside the gene matches. Per the germline V gene, CDR1 is LNHDA and CDR2 is SQIVND (reference sequence). CDR3 size: 20 residues.

V and J are TRBV6-2 or TRBV6-3 and TRBJ2-1, with 9 bases matching TRBD2. J was trimmed by 8 bases and V by 0 bases; bases with no gene match: 5. CDR1 MNHEY and CDR2 SVGEGT come from the germline V gene. The CDR3 is 15 residues long. CDR3 in amino acids: CASSYSSGGYDEQFF. Here the CDR3 DNA reads TGTGCCAGCAGTTACTCAAGCGGGGGGTACGATGAGCAGTTCTTC.

This clonotype was picked up a small number of times. J is TRBJ2-3 and V is TRBV5-4, with TRBD2 matching 7 bases. The CDR3 has 16 residues. Germline-derived CDR1 and CDR2 are SGHNT and YYREEE (reference sequence). J lost 4 bases, V lost 0 bases, and 8 bases had no gene match. CDR3 in amino acids: CASSLDVGGTADTQYF. CDR3 in DNA: TGTGCCAGCAGCTTGGACGTCGGGGGGACGGCAGATACGCAGTATTTT.

In this sample, this clonotype turned up a few times. The chain uses TRBV2 and TRBJ2-1; D unclear. Trimming took off 1 base at V and 4 bases at J, with 5 bases between the two ends. This CDR3 comprises 13 residues. Germline values: CDR1 SNHLY, CDR2 FYNNEI. CDR3 nucleotide sequence: TGTGCCAGCAGTGAAGTGGGATACAATGAGCAGTTCTTC. This encodes CASSEVGYNEQFF.

This clonotype came up many times. This chain uses TRBV5-1 with TRBJ2-5; 11 bases are shared with TRBD2. Unmatched junction bases numbered 3, after V lost 3 bases and J lost 5 bases. The CDR3 totals 14 residues. CDR1 and CDR2 from the germline V gene are SGHRS and YFSETQ. As DNA, the CDR3 is TGCGCCAGCAGCTCACTAGCGGGAGTGGAGACCCAGTACTTC. It codes for CASSSLAGVETQYF.

The chain's CDR3 is CASSAGLAGEKQYF. The CDR3 region has the DNA TGTGCCAGCAGTGCGGGACTAGCGGGAGAAAAGCAGTACTTC. V usage is TRBV6-1 and J usage is TRBJ2-7; 14 positions match TRBD2. The germline V gene encodes CDR1 MNHNS and CDR2 SASEGT. V gave up 4 bases and J gave up 8 bases; unmatched junction bases: 4. The CDR3 loop spans 14 amino acids.

With regard to this clonotype: The DNA is left out, because the CDR3 cannot be placed on it with certainty; the CDR3 is given as TCRdb lists it. The chain uses TRBV23-1 and TRBJ1-4; the table calls TRBD1, which could not be checked here. TRBV23-1 is an open reading frame, and its role is uncertain. The length of the CDR3 is 17 amino acids, counting both ends. CDR3 amino acids: CASSQGGKGPLMKNCFF.

This clonotype turned up a few times. V and J are TRBV12-3 or TRBV12-4 and TRBJ2-5, with D possibly being TRBD2 (5 bases). V was shortened by 3 bases and J by 2 bases, with 10 bases between the two germline ends. The CDR3 spans 14 residues. The CDR3 region is CASSFGPGQETQYF. As DNA, the CDR3 is TGTGCCAGCAGTTTTGGACCGGGGCAAGAGACCCAGTACTTC.

V is TRBV12-3 or TRBV12-4 and J is TRBJ1-1; 7 bases align to TRBD1. The CDR3 runs to 16 residues. The ends lost 4 bases at V and 1 base at J; junction bases unmatched: 9. The DNA of the CDR3 is TGTGCCAGCAGTTCCCCCCCGGGACAGCCGAACACTGAAGCTTTCTTT. Protein: CASSSPPGQPNTEAFF.

The chain uses TRBV5-1 and TRBJ2-2; no clear D. The germline CDR1 and CDR2 sequences are SGHRS and YFSETQ. With 0 bases removed from V and 10 bases from J, the gap between germline ends came to 10 bases. CDR3 size: 13 residues. The CDR3 nucleotides are TGCGCCAGCAGCTTGGATCAGGCGGCGGAGCTGTTTTTT. Protein: CASSLDQAAELFF.

This clonotype was recorded many times. This sequence joins TRBV7-3 and TRBJ2-5; D call uncertain. This CDR3 has 13 residues. The V end lost 1 base, the J end lost 3 bases, and 6 bases lay between the germline ends. Per germline, CDR1 SGHTA and CDR2 FQGTGA. The CDR3 bases are TGTGCCAGCAGCTTAAGTCTAGAAGAGACCCAGTACTTC. It yields the protein CASSLSLEETQYF.

This clonotype was seen at least ten times. V and J are TRBV4-1 and TRBJ1-4; 8 bases line up with TRBD1. The CDR3 totals 15 residues. CDR1 MGHRA and CDR2 YSYEKL come from the germline V gene. Trimming took 0 bases from V and 7 from J; bases not matched to a gene: 4. The CDR3 spells CASSQEDREAEKLFF. CDR3 DNA: TGCGCCAGCAGCCAAGAGGACAGGGAGGCTGAAAAACTGTTTTTT.

The rearrangement links TRBV12-3 or TRBV12-4 to TRBJ2-3; D may be TRBD2 (6 bases). Trimming took off 2 bases at V and 2 bases at J, with 14 bases between the two ends. The CDR3 contains 16 residues. The CDR3 DNA reads TGTGCCAGCAGTTTAAGGCGGGGAACTCTCACAGATACGCAGTATTTT. It translates to CASSLRRGTLTDTQYF.

This clonotype was counted ten times or more. J is TRBJ2-5 and V is TRBV5-1; 11 bases agree with TRBD2. Losses at the gene ends were 5 bases for V and 7 bases for J; bases not matched to a gene: 7. Germline values: CDR1 SGHRS, CDR2 YFSETQ. CDR3 length: 14 residues. CDR3 DNA: TGCGCCAGCAGTCCTACTAGCGGGAGCGGGACCCAGTACTTC. Translated: CASSPTSGSGTQYF. The full variable domain, with the rest looked up from reference TRBV5-1 and TRBJ2-5, is KAGVTQTPRYLIKTRGQQVTLSCSPISGHRSVSWYQQTPGQGLQFLFEYFSETQRNKGNFPGRFSGRQFSNSRSEMNVSTLELGDSALYLCASSPTSGSGTQYFGPGTRLLVL.

V usage is TRBV6-5 and J usage is TRBJ1-2; D uncertain. This CDR3 contains 12 residues. Trimming stripped 5 bases from V and 8 bases from J, with 12 bases between. Per the germline V gene, CDR1 is MNHEY and CDR2 is SVGAGI. DNA of the CDR3: TGTGCCAGCAGTAAGGGAGGAGGGGGCTACACCTTC. Protein: CASSKGGGGYTF.

The genes are TRBV7-3 and TRBJ1-6, with a possible D match to TRBD1 (6 bases). CDR3 length: 14 amino acids. Germline V gene sequence: CDR1 SGHTA, CDR2 FQGTGA. V was clipped by 5 bases and J by 7 bases, with 12 bases between them. The CDR3 region is CASSLGQINSPLHF. CDR3 bases: TGTGCCAGCAGCCTCGGACAGATAAATTCACCCCTCCACTTT.

This clonotype appeared many times. This chain uses TRBV20-1 with TRBJ2-1; D is perhaps TRBD1 (6 bases). The CDR3 consists of 12 residues. V lost 6 bases, J lost 8 bases, and 14 bases lay in between. In germline, CDR1 is DFQATT, CDR2 SNEGSKA (reference sequence). CDR3: CSATQQGHEQFF. The CDR3 DNA reads TGCAGTGCCACTCAACAGGGCCATGAGCAGTTCTTC.

This chain joins TRBV12-3 or TRBV12-4 and TRBJ2-7, with a possible D match to TRBD1 (6 bases). Trimming left V 5 bases short and J 6 bases short, with 17 bases between. There are 14 residues in the CDR3. The CDR3 loop is CASSKNHQGSEQYF. DNA of the CDR3: TGTGCCAGCAGTAAAAACCACCAGGGGTCCGAGCAGTACTTC.

V gene TRBV6-1 combines with J gene TRBJ1-4; TRBD1 aligns across 9 bases. The CDR3 runs to 14 residues. CDR1 is MNHNS and CDR2 is SASEGT in the germline V gene. Trimming cost V 5 bases and J 8 bases; bases outside gene matches: 6. The CDR3 sequence: CASSPGQGREKLFF. For the CDR3, the DNA is TGTGCCAGCAGTCCGGGACAGGGTCGAGAAAAACTGTTTTTT.

This clonotype was seen only a few times. The CDR3 loop reads CASSWGYTGELFF. As DNA, the CDR3 is TGTGCCAGCAGCTGGGGATACACCGGGGAGCTGTTTTTT. This chain connects TRBV7-8 to TRBJ2-2; D call uncertain. Trimming removed 4 bases from V and 3 bases from J, with 6 bases in between. The germline CDR1 and CDR2 sequences are SGHVS and FQNEAQ. The CDR3 totals 13 residues.